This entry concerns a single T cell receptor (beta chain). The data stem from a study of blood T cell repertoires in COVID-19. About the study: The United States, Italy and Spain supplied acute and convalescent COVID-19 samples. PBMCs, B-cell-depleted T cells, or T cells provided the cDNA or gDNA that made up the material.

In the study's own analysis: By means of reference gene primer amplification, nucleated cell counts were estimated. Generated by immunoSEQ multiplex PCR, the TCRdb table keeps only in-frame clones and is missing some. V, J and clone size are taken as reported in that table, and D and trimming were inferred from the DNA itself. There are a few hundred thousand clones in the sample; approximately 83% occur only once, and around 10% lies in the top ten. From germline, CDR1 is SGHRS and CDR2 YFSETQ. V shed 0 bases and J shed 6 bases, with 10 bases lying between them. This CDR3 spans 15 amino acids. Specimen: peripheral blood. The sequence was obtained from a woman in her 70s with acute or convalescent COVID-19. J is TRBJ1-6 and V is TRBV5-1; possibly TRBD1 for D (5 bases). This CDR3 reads CASSLEGRVNSPLHF. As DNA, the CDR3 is TGCGCCAGCAGCTTGGAAGGCAGGGTTAATTCACCCCTCCACTTT.